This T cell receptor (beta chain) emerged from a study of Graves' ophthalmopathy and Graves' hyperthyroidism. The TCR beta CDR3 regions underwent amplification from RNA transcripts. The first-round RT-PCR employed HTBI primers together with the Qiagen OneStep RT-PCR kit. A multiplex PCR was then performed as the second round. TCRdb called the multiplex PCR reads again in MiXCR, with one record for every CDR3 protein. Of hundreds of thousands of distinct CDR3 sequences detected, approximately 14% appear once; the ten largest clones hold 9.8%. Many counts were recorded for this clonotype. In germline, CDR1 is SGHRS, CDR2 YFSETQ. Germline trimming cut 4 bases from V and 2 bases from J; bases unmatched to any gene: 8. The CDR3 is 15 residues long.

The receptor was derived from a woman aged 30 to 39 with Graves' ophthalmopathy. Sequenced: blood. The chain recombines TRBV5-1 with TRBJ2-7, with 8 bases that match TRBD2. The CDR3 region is CASSQVTSATYEQYF. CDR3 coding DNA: TGCGCCAGCAGCCAGGTGACTAGCGCTACCTACGAGCAGTACTTC. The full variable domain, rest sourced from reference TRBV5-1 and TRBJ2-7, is KAGVTQTPRYLIKTRGQQVTLSCSPISGHRSVSWYQQTPGQGLQFLFEYFSETQRNKGNFPGRFSGRQFSNSRSEMNVSTLELGDSALYLCASSQVTSATYEQYFGPGTRLTVT.